These 3 T cell receptor beta chains originate from one sample sequenced in a study of control samples from healthy donors and cancer patients. Profiling relied on immunoSEQ multiplex PCR, and the TCRdb table lists in-frame clones only, not all of them. The sample has about 110,000 clones; roughly 90% are singletons. The sample comprised PBMCs. These receptors all come from a woman in her sixties with lung cancer.

The rearrangement uses TRBV4-2 and TRBJ2-1; 10 positions agree with TRBD2. J lost 6 bases, V lost 1 base, and 6 bases had no gene match. Germline V gene lookup returns CDR1 LGHNA and CDR2 YNFKEQ. This CDR3 has 16 amino acids. The CDR3 DNA reads as TGTGCCAGCAGCCAAGTGATAGCGGGGGGCGGCAATGAGCAGTTCTTC. Encoded protein: CASSQVIAGGGNEQFF.

The J gene is TRBJ2-1, the V gene TRBV7-2; TRBD2 matches 12 bases. The length of the CDR3 is 17 residues. V was pared by 5 bases and J by 4 bases, with 9 bases of the junction left unmatched. Germline CDR1 reads SGHTA; CDR2 reads FQGNSA. CDR3 sequence (DNA): TGTGCCAGCAGCGAAACTAGCGGGAGGTCTAGTTACAATGAGCAGTTCTTC. This sequence encodes CASSETSGRSSYNEQFF.

This chain links TRBV28 with TRBJ1-5; 7 positions match TRBD1. This CDR3 region has 14 residues. Germline trimming cut 4 bases from V and 5 bases from J; bases unmatched to any gene: 5. Germline CDR1 reads MDHEN; CDR2 reads SYDVKM. The CDR3 DNA reads as TGTGCCAGCAGTTCCCTCCAGGGGGATCAGCCCCAGCATTTT. Amino acids: CASSSLQGDQPQHF.